This T cell receptor beta chain emerged from a study of blood T cell repertoires in COVID-19. Generated by immunoSEQ multiplex PCR, the TCRdb table keeps only in-frame clones and is missing some. This sample has about 380,000 clones, with about 85% found just once. Germline values: CDR1 SGDLS, CDR2 YYNGEE. V dropped 4 bases and J dropped 2; count of bases not matched to a gene: 8. There are 16 residues in the CDR3. This clone showed up just once. This sequence joins TRBV9 and TRBJ1-3; 8 positions match TRBD1. The sequenced sample consisted of peripheral blood. The TCR sequence derives from a woman aged 18-29 years with acute or convalescent COVID-19. The CDR3 region is CASSYDDRGTGNTIYF. The CDR3 DNA reads TGTGCCAGCAGCTACGATGACAGGGGAACTGGAAACACCATATATTTT.